Listed here are 3 T cell receptor beta chains from one sample, sequenced in a study of cytomegalovirus exposure and HLA in healthy donors (dated by TCRdb to 2016 to 2017). The library was prepared using the immunoSEQ multiplex PCR assay. For the multiplex PCR, a mixture combining 60 forward primers for TCR Vbeta segments and 13 reverse primers for TCR Jbeta segments was used. The table comes from immuneACCESS by way of TCRdb, which keeps in-frame sequences with V and J called. Part of the clones is missing from these tables; in studies checked, under half for an unresolved V gene and the rest for unknown reasons. This sample is represented by about 80,000 clones; roughly 80% of them were singletons. The ten largest account for 7.2% of the sample. Sequenced sample: PBMCs. The source of these receptors is a woman in her 40s in good health and CMV-seronegative.

This chain joins TRBV19 and TRBJ1-2; 11 nucleotides line up with TRBD1. With V trimmed by 8 bases and J by 6 bases, 5 bases remained unmatched. Germline V gives CDR1 LNHDA, CDR2 SQIVND (reference sequence). The CDR3 totals 13 residues. The DNA for the CDR3 is TGTGCCAGTTACGGACAGGGGGCAAATGGCTACACCTTC. This sequence encodes CASYGQGANGYTF. Full variable domain (outside the CDR3, taken from reference TRBV19 and TRBJ1-2): DGGITQSPKYLFRKEGQNVTLSCEQNLNHDAMYWYRQDPGQGLRLIYYSQIVNDFQKGDIAEGYSVSREKKESFPLTVTSAQKNPTAFYLCASYGQGANGYTFGSGTRLTVV.

This clone was recorded a few times. The chain recombines TRBV28 with TRBJ2-7; D is undetermined. The germline gives CDR1 MDHEN, CDR2 SYDVKM. With 6 bases removed from V and 6 bases from J, the gap between germline ends came to 15 bases. CDR3 length: 13 amino acids. This CDR3 reads CASRLDLPGEQYF. In DNA form, the CDR3 reads TGTGCCAGCAGGTTAGACCTACCGGGCGAGCAGTACTTC.

The chain links TRBV9 to TRBJ2-2, with 8 bases lining up with TRBD2. This CDR3 has 15 residues. Germline V gene data show CDR1 as SGDLS and CDR2 as YYNGEE. V lost 2 bases and J lost 3; bases outside the gene matches: 3. The CDR3: CASSVEREYTGELFF. In nucleotides, the CDR3 is TGTGCCAGCAGCGTCGAGCGGGAGTACACCGGGGAGCTGTTTTTT.